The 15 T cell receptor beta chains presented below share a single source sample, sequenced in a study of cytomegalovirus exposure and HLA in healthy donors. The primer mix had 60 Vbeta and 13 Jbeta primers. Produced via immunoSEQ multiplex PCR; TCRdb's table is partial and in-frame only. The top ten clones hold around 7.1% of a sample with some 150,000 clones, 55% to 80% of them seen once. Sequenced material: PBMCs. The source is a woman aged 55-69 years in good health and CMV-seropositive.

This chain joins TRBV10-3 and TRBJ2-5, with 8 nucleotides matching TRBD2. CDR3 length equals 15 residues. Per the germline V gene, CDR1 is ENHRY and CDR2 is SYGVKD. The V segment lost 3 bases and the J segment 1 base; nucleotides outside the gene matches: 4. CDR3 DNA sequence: TGTGCCATCAGTGAAGGGGCGGGGGGCCAAGAGACCCAGTACTTC. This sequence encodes CAISEGAGGQETQYF.

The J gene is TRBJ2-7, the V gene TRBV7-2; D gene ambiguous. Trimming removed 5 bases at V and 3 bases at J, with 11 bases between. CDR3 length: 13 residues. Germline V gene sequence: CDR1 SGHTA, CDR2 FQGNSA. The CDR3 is CASSTTPGYEQYF. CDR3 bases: TGTGCCAGCAGCACGACACCCGGCTACGAGCAGTACTTC.

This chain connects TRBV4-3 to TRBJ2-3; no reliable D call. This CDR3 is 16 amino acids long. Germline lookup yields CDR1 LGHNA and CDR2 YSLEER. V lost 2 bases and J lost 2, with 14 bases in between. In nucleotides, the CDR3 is TGCGCCAGCAGCCAAACAGAGTCAGCTCTCACAGATACGCAGTATTTT. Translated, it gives CASSQTESALTDTQYF.

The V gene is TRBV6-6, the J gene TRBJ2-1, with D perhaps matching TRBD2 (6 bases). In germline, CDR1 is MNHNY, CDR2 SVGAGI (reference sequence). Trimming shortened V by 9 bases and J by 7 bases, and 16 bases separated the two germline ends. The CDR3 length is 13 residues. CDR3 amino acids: CASVRAGNNEQFF. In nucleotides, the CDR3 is TGTGCCAGTGTGAGGGCGGGAAATAATGAGCAGTTCTTC.

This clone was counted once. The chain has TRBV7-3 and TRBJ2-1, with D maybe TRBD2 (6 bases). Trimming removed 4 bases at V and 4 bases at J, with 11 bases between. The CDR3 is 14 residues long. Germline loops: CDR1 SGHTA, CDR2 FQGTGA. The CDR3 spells CASSSLGGYNEQFF. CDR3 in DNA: TGTGCCAGCAGCTCTCTAGGAGGGTACAATGAGCAGTTCTTC.

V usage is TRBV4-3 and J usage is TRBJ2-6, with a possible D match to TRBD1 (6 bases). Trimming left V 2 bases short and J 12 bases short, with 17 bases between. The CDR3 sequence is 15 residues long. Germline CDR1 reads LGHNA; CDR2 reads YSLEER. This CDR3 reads CASSQITGTPFVLTF. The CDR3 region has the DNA TGCGCCAGCAGCCAAATTACCGGGACACCCTTCGTCCTGACTTTC.

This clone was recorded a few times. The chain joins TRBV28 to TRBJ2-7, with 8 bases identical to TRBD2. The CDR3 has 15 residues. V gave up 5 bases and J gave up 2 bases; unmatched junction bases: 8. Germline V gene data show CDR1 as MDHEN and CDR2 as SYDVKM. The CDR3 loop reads CASSPSGLGPYEQYF. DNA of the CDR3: TGTGCCAGCAGTCCGTCGGGACTAGGACCCTACGAGCAGTACTTC.

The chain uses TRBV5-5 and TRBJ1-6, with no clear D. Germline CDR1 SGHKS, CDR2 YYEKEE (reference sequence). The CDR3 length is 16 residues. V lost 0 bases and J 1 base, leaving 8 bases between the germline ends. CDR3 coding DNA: TGTGCCAGCAGCTTGGAGGCCAGGTCCTATAATTCACCCCTCCACTTT. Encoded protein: CASSLEARSYNSPLHF.

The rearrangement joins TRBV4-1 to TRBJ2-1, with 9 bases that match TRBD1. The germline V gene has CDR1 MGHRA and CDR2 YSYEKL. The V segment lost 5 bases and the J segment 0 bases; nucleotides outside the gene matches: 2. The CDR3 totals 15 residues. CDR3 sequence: CASSRQGVSYNEQFF. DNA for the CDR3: TGCGCCAGCAGCAGACAGGGGGTCTCCTACAATGAGCAGTTCTTC.

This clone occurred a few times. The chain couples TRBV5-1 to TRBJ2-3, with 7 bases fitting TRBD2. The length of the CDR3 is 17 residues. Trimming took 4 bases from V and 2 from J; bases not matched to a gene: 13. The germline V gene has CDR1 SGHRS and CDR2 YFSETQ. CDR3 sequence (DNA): TGCGCCAGCAGCCCTACCGCTAGCGGCGGCGTCACAGATACGCAGTATTTT. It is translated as CASSPTASGGVTDTQYF.

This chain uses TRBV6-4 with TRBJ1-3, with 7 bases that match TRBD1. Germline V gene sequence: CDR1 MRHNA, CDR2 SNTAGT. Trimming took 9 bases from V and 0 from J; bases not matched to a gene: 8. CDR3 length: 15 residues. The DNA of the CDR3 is TGTGCCAGGGGGGTGGGGGACAGCTCTGGAAACACCATATATTTT. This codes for CARGVGDSSGNTIYF.

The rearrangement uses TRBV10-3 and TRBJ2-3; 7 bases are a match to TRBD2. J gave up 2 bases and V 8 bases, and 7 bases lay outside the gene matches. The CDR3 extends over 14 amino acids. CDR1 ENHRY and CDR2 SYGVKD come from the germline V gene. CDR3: CAIRAGEHTDTQYF. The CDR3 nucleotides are TGTGCCATCCGGGCGGGAGAACACACAGATACGCAGTATTTT.

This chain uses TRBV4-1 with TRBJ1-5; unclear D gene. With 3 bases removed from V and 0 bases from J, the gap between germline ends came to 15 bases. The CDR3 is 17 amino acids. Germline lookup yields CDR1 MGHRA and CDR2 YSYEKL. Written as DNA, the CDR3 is TGCGCCAGCAGCCAGCGTATGGGCTATGATAGCAATCAGCCCCAGCATTTT. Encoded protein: CASSQRMGYDSNQPQHF.

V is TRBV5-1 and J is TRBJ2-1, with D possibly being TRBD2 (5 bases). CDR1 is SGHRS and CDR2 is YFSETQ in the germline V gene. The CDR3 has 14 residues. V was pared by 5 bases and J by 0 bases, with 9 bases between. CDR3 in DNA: TGCGCCAGCAGGAGCGGAAGCTCCTACAATGAGCAGTTCTTC. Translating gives CASRSGSSYNEQFF. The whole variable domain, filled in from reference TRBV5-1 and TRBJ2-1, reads KAGVTQTPRYLIKTRGQQVTLSCSPISGHRSVSWYQQTPGQGLQFLFEYFSETQRNKGNFPGRFSGRQFSNSRSEMNVSTLELGDSALYLCASRSGSSYNEQFFGPGTRLTVL.

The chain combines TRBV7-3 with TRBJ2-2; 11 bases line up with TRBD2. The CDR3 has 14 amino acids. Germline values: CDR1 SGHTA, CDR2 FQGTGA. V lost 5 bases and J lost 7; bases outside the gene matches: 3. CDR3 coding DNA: TGTGCCAGCAGCCGACTAGCGGGGAACGGGGAGCTGTTTTTT. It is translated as CASSRLAGNGELFF.